This T cell receptor (beta chain) was observed in a study of prognosis after radiotherapy for stage I lung cancer. Study-level background: Medical inoperability was considered to apply to all enrolled non-small cell lung cancer patients.

Two-round multiplex PCR, the amplification method, yielded TCR beta CDR3 from genomic DNA. First-round PCR, the initial amplification, used primers specific to each TRBV and TRBJ gene. Second-round PCR used universal primers. TCRdb reprocessed the multiplex PCR reads via MiXCR and lists one record per CDR3 protein. The table includes around 60,000 distinct CDR3 sequences, around 27% detected once. CDR3 length: 15 amino acids. Germline CDR1 and CDR2: SGHAT and FQNNGV. V was pared by 2 bases and J by 7 bases, with 12 bases between. Regarding the study as a whole: After stereotactic body radiation therapy, unique TCR clone counts dropped from a median of around 10,000 to 6,500.

This clonotype was observed at least ten times. Its antigen is unknown. The rearrangement uses TRBV11-2 and TRBJ1-6, with D possibly matching TRBD1 (5 bases). The sequence was obtained from a donor over 45 with non-small cell lung cancer. The source was PBMCs, collected before or after stereotactic body radiation therapy (not recorded which). The CDR3 DNA reads TGTGCCAGCAGCTTATGGGGAGGGACGAATTCACCCCTCCACTTT. Protein: CASSLWGGTNSPLHF. The variable domain in full, completed from reference TRBV11-2 and TRBJ1-6, reads EAGVAQSPRYKIIEKRQSVAFWCNPISGHATLYWYQQILGQGPKLLIQFQNNGVVDDSQLPKDRFSAERLKGVDSTLKIQPAKLEDSAVYLCASSLWGGTNSPLHFGNGTRLTVT.